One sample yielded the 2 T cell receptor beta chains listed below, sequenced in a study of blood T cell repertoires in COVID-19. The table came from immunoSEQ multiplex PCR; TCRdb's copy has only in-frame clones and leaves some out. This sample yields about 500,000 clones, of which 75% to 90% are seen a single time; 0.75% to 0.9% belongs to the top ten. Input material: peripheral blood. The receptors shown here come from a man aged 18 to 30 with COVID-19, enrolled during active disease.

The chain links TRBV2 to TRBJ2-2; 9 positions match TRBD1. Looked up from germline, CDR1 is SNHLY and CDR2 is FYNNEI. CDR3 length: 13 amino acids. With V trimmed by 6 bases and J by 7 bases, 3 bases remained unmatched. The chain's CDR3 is CASSVDRGGELFF. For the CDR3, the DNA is TGTGCCAGCAGCGTGGACAGGGGCGGGGAGCTGTTTTTT.

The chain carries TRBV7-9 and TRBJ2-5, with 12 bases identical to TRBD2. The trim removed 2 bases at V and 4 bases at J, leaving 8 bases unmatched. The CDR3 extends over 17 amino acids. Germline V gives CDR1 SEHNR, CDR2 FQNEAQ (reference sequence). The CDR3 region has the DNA TGTGCCAGCAGCTTACCTCCGGGACTAGCGGGCGGAGAGACCCAGTACTTC. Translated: CASSLPPGLAGGETQYF.